The subject of this entry is one T cell receptor beta chain. The data were taken from a study of blood T cell repertoires in COVID-19. Turning to the study itself: The samples span acute and convalescent COVID-19 from the United States, Italy and Spain. PBMCs, B-cell-depleted T cells, or T cells provided the cDNA or gDNA that made up the material.

The V segment lost 3 bases and the J segment 10 bases; nucleotides outside the gene matches: 11. This CDR3 spans 16 amino acids. CDR1 is SGHRS, CDR2 YFSETQ, per germline. Authors' methods: Estimates of nucleated cell counts were drawn from the amplification of reference gene primers. TCRdb keeps only in-frame clones here, not all; method: immunoSEQ multiplex PCR. That table supplies the V and J calls and clone size; D and trimming were determined from the DNA. The data show about 78,000 clones, with 86% seen just once and roughly 1.9% held by the top ten. The TCR was taken from a woman between 55 and 75 years old with acute or convalescent COVID-19. The sequenced sample was peripheral blood. The chain carries TRBV5-1 and TRBJ1-6, with 9 positions matching TRBD1. The CDR3 sequence is CASSSGTGLVESPLHF. The DNA for the CDR3 is TGCGCCAGCAGCTCCGGGACAGGGCTCGTTGAGTCACCCCTCCACTTT.